This T cell receptor (beta chain) was profiled in a study of blood T cell repertoires in COVID-19. The ends were cut back, 4 bases at V and 0 bases at J, with 7 bases in the middle. The CDR3 has 13 residues. Germline V gives CDR1 GTSNPN, CDR2 SVGIG (reference sequence). Data came from immunoSEQ multiplex PCR; TCRdb stores just in-frame clones and leaves some out. This table holds 100,000 to 150,000 clones, around 80% found once. The count of this clone is one. V usage is TRBV30 and J usage is TRBJ1-3; D is unresolved. The sample consisted of peripheral blood. The TCR was taken from a man aged 65 to 79 with acute or convalescent COVID-19. The CDR3 DNA reads as TGTGCCTGGACCAGGAACTCTGGAAACACCATATATTTT. This codes for CAWTRNSGNTIYF. Using reference TRBV30 and TRBJ1-3 for the parts outside the CDR3, the full variable domain is SQTIHQWPATLVQPVGSPLSLECTVEGTSNPNLYWYRQAAGRGLQLLFYSVGIGQISSEVPQNLSASRPQDRQFILSSKKLLLSDSGFYLCAWTRNSGNTIYFGEGSWLTVV.